These T cell receptor beta chains were read from a single sample in a study of OX40 agonist ivuxolimab in advanced cancers. Generated by immunoSEQ multiplex PCR, the TCRdb table keeps only in-frame clones and is missing some. Of 67,000 or so clones detected, 88% appear once; the ten largest clones hold approximately 0.98%. Here the sequenced sample was CD4+ or CD8+ T cells sorted from blood, taken in a trial of the OX40 agonist ivuxolimab. The receptors were gathered from an adult with an advanced solid tumor such as melanoma, head and neck, liver or kidney cancer. Both conserved end residues are trimmed from each CDR3.

>TRBV18|TRBJ1-1
ASRGRATEAF
>TRBV6-5|TRBJ1-3
ASSYSHIASGNTIY
>TRBV9|TRBJ2-1
ASSPGTGTYNEQF
>TRBV19|TRBJ2-7
ASSRSTALDSFYEQY
>TRBV9|TRBJ2-3
ASSVVHPTDTQY
>TRBV27|TRBJ1-2
ASSLRDGYGYT
>TRBV5-1|TRBJ2-2
ASSPQGETGELF
>TRBV28|TRBJ1-2
ATGPPGGYGYT
>TRBV5-1|TRBJ2-2
ASILRLAGEGTGELF
>TRBV7-9|TRBJ2-5
ASSQTGGRSGGQETQY